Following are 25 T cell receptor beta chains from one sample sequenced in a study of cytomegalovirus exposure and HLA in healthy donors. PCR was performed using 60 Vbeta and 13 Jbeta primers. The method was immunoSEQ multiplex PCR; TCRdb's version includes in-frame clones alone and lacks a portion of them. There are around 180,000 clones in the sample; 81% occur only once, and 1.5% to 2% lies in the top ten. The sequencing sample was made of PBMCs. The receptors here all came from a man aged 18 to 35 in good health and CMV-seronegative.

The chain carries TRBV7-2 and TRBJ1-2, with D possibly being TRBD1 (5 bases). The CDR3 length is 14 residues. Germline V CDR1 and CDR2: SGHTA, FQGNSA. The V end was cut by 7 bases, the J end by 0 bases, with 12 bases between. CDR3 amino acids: CASKRGRANYGYTF. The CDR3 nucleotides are TGTGCCAGCAAACGGGGGAGGGCTAACTATGGCTACACCTTC.

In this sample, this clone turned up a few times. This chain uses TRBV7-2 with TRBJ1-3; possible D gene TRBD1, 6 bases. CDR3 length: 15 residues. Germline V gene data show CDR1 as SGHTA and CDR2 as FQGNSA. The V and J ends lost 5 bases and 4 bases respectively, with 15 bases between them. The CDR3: CASSTGGVRGNTIYF. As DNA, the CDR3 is TGTGCCAGCAGCACGGGGGGCGTGCGCGGAAACACCATATATTTT.

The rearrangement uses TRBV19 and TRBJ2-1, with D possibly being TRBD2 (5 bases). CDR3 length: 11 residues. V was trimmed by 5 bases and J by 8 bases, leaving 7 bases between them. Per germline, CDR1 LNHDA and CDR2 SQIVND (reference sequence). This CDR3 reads CASSVGDEQFF. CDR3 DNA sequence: TGTGCCAGTAGTGTGGGAGATGAGCAGTTCTTC. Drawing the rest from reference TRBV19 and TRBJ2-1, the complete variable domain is DGGITQSPKYLFRKEGQNVTLSCEQNLNHDAMYWYRQDPGQGLRLIYYSQIVNDFQKGDIAEGYSVSREKKESFPLTVTSAQKNPTAFYLCASSVGDEQFFGPGTRLTVL.

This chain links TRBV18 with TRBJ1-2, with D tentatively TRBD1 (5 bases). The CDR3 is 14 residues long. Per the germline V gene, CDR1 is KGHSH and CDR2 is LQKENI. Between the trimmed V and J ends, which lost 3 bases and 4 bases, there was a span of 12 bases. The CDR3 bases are TGTGCCAGCTCACCGCGGGGGGTCGGCTATGGCTACACCTTC. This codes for CASSPRGVGYGYTF.

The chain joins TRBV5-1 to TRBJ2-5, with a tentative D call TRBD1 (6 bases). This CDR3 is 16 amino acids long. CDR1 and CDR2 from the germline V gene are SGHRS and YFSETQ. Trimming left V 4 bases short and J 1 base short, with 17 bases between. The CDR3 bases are TGCGCCAGCAGCCCCGGGACACGATCTAGCCAAGAGACCCAGTACTTC. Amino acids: CASSPGTRSSQETQYF.

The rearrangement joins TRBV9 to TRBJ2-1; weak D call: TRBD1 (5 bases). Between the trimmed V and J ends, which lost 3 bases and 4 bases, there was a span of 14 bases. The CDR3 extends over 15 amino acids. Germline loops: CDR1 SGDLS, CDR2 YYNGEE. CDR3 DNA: TGTGCCAGCAGCGCCGAGGACAAATTATACAATGAGCAGTTCTTC. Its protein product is CASSAEDKLYNEQFF.

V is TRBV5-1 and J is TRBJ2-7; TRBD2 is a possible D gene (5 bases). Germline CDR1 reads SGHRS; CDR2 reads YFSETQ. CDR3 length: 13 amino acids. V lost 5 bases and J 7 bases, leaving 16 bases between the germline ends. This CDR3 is CASSRRAPGEQYF. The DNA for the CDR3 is TGCGCCAGCAGTAGGAGAGCGCCGGGGGAGCAGTACTTC. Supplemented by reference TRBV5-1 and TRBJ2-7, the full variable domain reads KAGVTQTPRYLIKTRGQQVTLSCSPISGHRSVSWYQQTPGQGLQFLFEYFSETQRNKGNFPGRFSGRQFSNSRSEMNVSTLELGDSALYLCASSRRAPGEQYFGPGTRLTVT.

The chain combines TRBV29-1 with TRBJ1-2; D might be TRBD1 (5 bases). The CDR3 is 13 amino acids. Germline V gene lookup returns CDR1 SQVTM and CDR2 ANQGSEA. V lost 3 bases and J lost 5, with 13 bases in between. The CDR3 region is CSVDGLSGYGYTF. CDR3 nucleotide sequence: TGCAGCGTTGACGGCTTATCAGGGTATGGCTACACCTTC. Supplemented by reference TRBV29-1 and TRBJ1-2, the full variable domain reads SAVISQKPSRDICQRGTSLTIQCQVDSQVTMMFWYRQQPGQSLTLIATANQGSEATYESGFVIDKFPISRPNLTFSTLTVSNMSPEDSSIYLCSVDGLSGYGYTFGSGTRLTVV.

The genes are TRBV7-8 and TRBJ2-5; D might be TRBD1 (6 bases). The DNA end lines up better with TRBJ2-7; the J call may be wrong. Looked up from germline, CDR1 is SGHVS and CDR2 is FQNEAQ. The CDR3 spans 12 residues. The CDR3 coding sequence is TGTGCCAGCAGCTCAACAGGGTACGAGCAGTACTTC. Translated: CASSSTGYEQYF.

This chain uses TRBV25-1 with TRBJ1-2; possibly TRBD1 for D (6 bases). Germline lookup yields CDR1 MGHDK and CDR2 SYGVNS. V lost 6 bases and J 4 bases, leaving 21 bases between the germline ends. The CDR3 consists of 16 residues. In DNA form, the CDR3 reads TGTGCCAGCAGCGGATTTTTACAGGGTTACGGCTATGGCTACACCTTC. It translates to CASSGFLQGYGYGYTF.

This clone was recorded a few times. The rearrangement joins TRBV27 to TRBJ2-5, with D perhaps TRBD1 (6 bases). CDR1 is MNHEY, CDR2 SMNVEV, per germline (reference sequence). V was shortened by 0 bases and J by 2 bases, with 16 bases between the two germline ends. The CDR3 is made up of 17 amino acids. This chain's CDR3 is CASSLSRQADVQETQYF. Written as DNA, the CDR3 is TGTGCCAGCAGTTTATCCCGACAGGCGGATGTTCAAGAGACCCAGTACTTC.

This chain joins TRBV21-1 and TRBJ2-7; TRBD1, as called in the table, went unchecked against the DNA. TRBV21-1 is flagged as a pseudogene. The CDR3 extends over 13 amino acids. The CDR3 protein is CASRQTKPYEQYF. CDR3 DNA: TGTGCCAGCCGACAGACCAAGCCCTACGAGCAGTACTTC.

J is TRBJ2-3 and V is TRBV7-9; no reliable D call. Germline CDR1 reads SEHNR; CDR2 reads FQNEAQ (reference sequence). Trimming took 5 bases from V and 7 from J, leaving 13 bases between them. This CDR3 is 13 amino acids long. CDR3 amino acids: CASSPVAPYTQYF. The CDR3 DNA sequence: TGTGCCAGCAGCCCGGTCGCTCCGTATACGCAGTATTTT.

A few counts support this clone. The CDR3 DNA reads TGTGCCAGCAGCATAAACAGGGGTAGCTACACCTTC. Protein sequence: CASSINRGSYTF. This chain links TRBV11-2 with TRBJ1-2, with TRBD1 matching 7 bases. The germline CDR1 and CDR2 sequences are SGHAT and FQNNGV. This CDR3 is built from 12 residues. J gave up 9 bases and V 5 bases, and 6 bases lay outside the gene matches. Supplemented by reference TRBV11-2 and TRBJ1-2, the full variable domain reads EAGVAQSPRYKIIEKRQSVAFWCNPISGHATLYWYQQILGQGPKLLIQFQNNGVVDDSQLPKDRFSAERLKGVDSTLKIQPAKLEDSAVYLCASSINRGSYTFGSGTRLTVV.

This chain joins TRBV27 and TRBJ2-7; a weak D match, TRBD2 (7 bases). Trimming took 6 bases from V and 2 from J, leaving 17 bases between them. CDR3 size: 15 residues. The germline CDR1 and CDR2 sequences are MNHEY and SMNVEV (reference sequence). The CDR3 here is CASRPVEGGPYEQYF. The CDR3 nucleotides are TGTGCCAGCAGACCTGTGGAGGGGGGGCCCTACGAGCAGTACTTC.

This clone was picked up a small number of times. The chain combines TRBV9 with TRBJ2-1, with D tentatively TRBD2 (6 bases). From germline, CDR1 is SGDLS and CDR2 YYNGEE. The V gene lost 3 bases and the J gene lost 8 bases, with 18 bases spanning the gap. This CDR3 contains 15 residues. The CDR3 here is CASSEWGERKDEQFF. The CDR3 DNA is TGTGCCAGCAGCGAGTGGGGGGAAAGGAAAGATGAGCAGTTCTTC.

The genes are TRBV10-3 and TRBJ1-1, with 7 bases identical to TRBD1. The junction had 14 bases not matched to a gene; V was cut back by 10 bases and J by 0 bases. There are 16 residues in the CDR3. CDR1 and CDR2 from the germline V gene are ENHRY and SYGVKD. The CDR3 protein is CATYDRERSLNTEAFF. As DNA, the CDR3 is TGTGCCACCTACGACAGGGAAAGAAGTCTGAACACTGAAGCTTTCTTT.

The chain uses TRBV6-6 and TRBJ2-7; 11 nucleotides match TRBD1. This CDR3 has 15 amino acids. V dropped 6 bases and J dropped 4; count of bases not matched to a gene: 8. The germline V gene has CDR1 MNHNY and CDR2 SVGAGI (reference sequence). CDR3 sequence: CASRMGQGVLYEQYF. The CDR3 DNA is TGTGCCAGCAGGATGGGACAGGGGGTTCTATACGAGCAGTACTTC.

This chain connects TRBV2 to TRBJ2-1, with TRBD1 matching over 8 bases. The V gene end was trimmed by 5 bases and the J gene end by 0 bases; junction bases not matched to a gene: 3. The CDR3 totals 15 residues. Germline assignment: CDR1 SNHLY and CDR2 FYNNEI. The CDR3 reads CASSWGQVSYNEQFF. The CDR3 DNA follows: TGTGCCAGCAGTTGGGGACAGGTCTCCTACAATGAGCAGTTCTTC.

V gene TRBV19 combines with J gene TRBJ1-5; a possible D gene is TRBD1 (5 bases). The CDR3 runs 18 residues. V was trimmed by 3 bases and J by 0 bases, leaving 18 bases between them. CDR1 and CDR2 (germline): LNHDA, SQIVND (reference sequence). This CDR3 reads CASSILPPSTASNQPQHF. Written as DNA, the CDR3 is TGTGCCAGTAGTATCCTTCCCCCGTCGACAGCTAGCAATCAGCCCCAGCATTTT.

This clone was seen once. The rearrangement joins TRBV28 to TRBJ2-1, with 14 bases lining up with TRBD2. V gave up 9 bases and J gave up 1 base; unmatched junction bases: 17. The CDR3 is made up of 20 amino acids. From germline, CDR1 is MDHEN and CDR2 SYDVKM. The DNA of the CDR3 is TGTGCCAGTCTCCCGGGACTAGCGGGAGAAAGGGCCAATTCCTACAATGAGCAGTTCTTC. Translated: CASLPGLAGERANSYNEQFF.

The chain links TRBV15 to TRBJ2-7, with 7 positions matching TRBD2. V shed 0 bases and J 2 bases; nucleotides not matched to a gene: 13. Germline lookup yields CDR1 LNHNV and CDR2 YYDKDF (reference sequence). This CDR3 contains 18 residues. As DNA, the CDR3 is TGTGCCACCAGCAGAGACTTGATGGCGGGAGTTAGGGCCTACGAGCAGTACTTC. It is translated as CATSRDLMAGVRAYEQYF.

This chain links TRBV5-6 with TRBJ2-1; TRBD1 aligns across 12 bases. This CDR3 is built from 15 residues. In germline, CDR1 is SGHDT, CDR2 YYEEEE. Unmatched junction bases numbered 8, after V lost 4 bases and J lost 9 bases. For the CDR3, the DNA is TGTGCCAGCAGCATGGGGACAGGGGGCTTTAGTGAGCAGTTCTTC. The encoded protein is CASSMGTGGFSEQFF.

The DNA for the CDR3 is TGTGCCAGCAGCGTAGCTACTAGCGTTTCTAGCACAGATACGCAGTATTTT. It codes for CASSVATSVSSTDTQYF. This chain uses TRBV9 with TRBJ2-3; 7 bases are a match to TRBD2. This CDR3 region has 17 residues. Germline lookup yields CDR1 SGDLS and CDR2 YYNGEE. With 0 bases clipped from V and 0 bases from J, the junction kept 7 bases outside the gene matches.

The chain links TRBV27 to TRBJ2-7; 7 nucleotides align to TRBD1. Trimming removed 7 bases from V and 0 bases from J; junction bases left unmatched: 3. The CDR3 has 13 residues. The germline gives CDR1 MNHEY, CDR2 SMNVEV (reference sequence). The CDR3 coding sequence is TGTGCCAGCACCTGGACAGGCTCCTACGAGCAGTACTTC. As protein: CASTWTGSYEQYF.